The rows below give T cell receptor beta chains drawn from one sample of a study of cytomegalovirus exposure and HLA in healthy donors. Measured with immunoSEQ multiplex PCR; TCRdb has only the in-frame clones, and not every one. The table shows fewer than 200,000 clones, with around 75% occurring only once. Sequenced material: PBMCs. These receptors were collected from a woman aged 25 to 39 in good health and CMV-seronegative. Both conserved end residues are part of each CDR3. Fields, in order: V gene, CDR3 length, J gene, D gene, clone size, CDR3 protein, CDR3 DNA. D genes are given only for firm matches. Clone size is given for some rows only: seen once, a few or many times, or a class if the clone is expanded.

V: TRBV4-1; length: 15; J: TRBJ1-5; D: .; size: few; CDR3: CASSHLQGSNQPQHF; DNA: TGCGCCAGCAGCCACCTACAGGGAAGCAATCAGCCCCAGCATTTT
V: TRBV27; length: 12; J: TRBJ2-7; D: .; size: .; CDR3: CASSFRQGGQYF; DNA: TGTGCCAGCAGTTTTCGACAAGGGGGGCAGTACTTC
V: TRBV5-1; length: 19; J: TRBJ2-6; D: TRBD1; size: .; CDR3: CASSFWGTGGSSGANVLTF; DNA: TGCGCCAGCAGCTTTTGGGGGACAGGGGGTTCTAGTGGGGCCAACGTCCTGACTTTC
V: TRBV7-8; length: 16; J: TRBJ2-7; D: TRBD1; size: .; CDR3: CASSDVPGQASYEQYF; DNA: TGTGCCAGCAGCGATGTGCCGGGACAGGCTTCCTACGAGCAGTACTTC
V: TRBV7-3; length: 13; J: TRBJ2-2; D: TRBD2; size: .; CDR3: CASGLGNTGELFF; DNA: TGTGCCAGTGGACTAGGGAACACCGGGGAGCTGTTTTTT
V: TRBV7-3; length: 14; J: TRBJ2-7; D: TRBD2; size: .; CDR3: CASSSGLAAHEQYF; DNA: TGTGCCAGCAGCTCCGGACTAGCGGCCCACGAGCAGTACTTC
V: TRBV2; length: 14; J: TRBJ1-2; D: .; size: .; CDR3: CASSALTGLSGYTF; DNA: TGTGCCAGCAGTGCCTTAACAGGGTTAAGCGGCTACACCTTC
V: TRBV30; length: 15; J: TRBJ2-1; D: TRBD2; size: .; CDR3: CAWSVGLAGHNEQFF; DNA: TGTGCCTGGAGTGTAGGGCTAGCGGGGCACAATGAGCAGTTCTTC
V: TRBV5-5; length: 16; J: TRBJ2-7; D: TRBD1; size: .; CDR3: CASSWGQGRGPYEQYF; DNA: TGTGCCAGCAGCTGGGGACAGGGGCGAGGACCTTACGAGCAGTACTTC
V: TRBV28; length: 14; J: TRBJ2-1; D: .; size: .; CDR3: CASSPGPLRGGQFF; DNA: TGTGCCAGCAGCCCGGGACCCCTGCGAGGGGGGCAGTTCTTC